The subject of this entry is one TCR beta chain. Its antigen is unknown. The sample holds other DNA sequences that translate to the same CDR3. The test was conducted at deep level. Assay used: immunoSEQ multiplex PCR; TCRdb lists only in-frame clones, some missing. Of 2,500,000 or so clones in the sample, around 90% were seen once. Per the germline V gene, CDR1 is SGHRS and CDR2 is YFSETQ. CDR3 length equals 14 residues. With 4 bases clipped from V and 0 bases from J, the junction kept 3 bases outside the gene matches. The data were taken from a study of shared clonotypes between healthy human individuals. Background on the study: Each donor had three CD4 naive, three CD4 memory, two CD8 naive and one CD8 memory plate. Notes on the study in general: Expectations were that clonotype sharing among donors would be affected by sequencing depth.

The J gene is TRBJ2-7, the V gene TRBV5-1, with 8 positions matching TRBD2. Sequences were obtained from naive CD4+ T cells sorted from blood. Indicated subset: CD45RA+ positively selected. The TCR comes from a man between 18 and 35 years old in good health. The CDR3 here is CASSLSGISYEQYF. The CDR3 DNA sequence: TGCGCCAGCAGCCTTAGCGGGATCTCCTACGAGCAGTACTTC.